This TCR beta chain was identified during a study of cytomegalovirus exposure and HLA in healthy donors. PCR primers comprised 60 Vbeta and 13 Jbeta primers. Only in-frame clones appear in the TCRdb table, and some are missing; sequencing was by immunoSEQ multiplex PCR. The repertoire includes around 40,000 clones, around 72% of them detected once, and about 3.2% sits in the top ten. V was clipped by 3 bases and J by 1 base, with 7 bases between them. Germline loops: CDR1 MGHRA, CDR2 YSYEKL. The CDR3 runs to 13 residues. General observations from the study: A later analysis by the authors found several of the most significant clusters apparently linked to common viral pathogens.

Notes on this clone: The antigen is unknown.

The sequence derives from a woman aged 25 to 39 in good health and CMV-seronegative. This chain connects TRBV4-1 to TRBJ2-7; D gene uncertain. Sequenced: PBMCs. The CDR3 DNA reads as TGCGCCAGCAGCCAGACTGCTTCCTACGAGCAGTACTTC. This codes for CASSQTASYEQYF.